Below are 26 T cell receptor beta chains sequenced from a single sample in a study of graft-versus-host responses after intestinal transplantation (dated by TCRdb to about 2021). To prepare the library, the immunoSEQ multiplex PCR assay was applied. As stored in TCRdb, this immuneACCESS dataset retains in-frame rearrangements with V and J assigned. A fraction of the clones does not appear; measured against another copy, unresolved V genes explain less than half of the discrepancy, and the remainder lacks a known reason. For this sample the table gives about 39,000 clones, of which 85% to 95% were detected only once. 21% of the sample lies in the top ten. The sample's time point label, in plain terms: cells obtained before transplantation from donor or recipient. Antigen specificity for these receptors is unknown. This material consisted of unstimulated CD8+ T cells sorted from spleen or lymph node cells, taken before transplant. The source is a human donor who was the organ donor for an intestinal transplant.

This rearrangement joins TRBV6-5 to TRBJ2-7, with 7 bases aligning to TRBD1. The CDR3 has 13 residues. J gave up 2 bases and V 6 bases, and 4 bases lay outside the gene matches. The germline V gene encodes CDR1 MNHEY and CDR2 SVGAGI. The CDR3, as DNA: TGTGCCAGCAGCACGGGACAGACCTACGAGCAGTACTTC. Translating gives CASSTGQTYEQYF.

The V and J genes are TRBV7-9 and TRBJ2-3, with D tentatively TRBD2 (5 bases). The CDR3 sequence is 18 residues long. V was pared by 0 bases and J by 4 bases, with 20 bases between. The V gene's germline CDR1 is SEHNR and CDR2 FQNEAQ (reference sequence). Written as DNA, the CDR3 is TGTGCCAGCAGCTTAGCCCTAGGTCAGCGGTTTTTAGCAGATACGCAGTATTTT. Its protein product is CASSLALGQRFLADTQYF.

The rearrangement uses TRBV14 and TRBJ2-7, with D unresolved. There are 14 residues in the CDR3. CDR1 and CDR2 (germline): SGHDN, FVKESK. The V end was cut by 3 bases, the J end by 2 bases, with 11 bases between. CDR3 sequence (DNA): TGTGCCAGCAGCCAGGGTTACGGAACCTACGAGCAGTACTTC. This translates into CASSQGYGTYEQYF.

V and J are TRBV4-2 and TRBJ2-7; 8 bases line up with TRBD1. The J segment lost 0 bases and the V segment lost 2 bases, leaving 6 bases of the junction unmatched. CDR1 and CDR2 (germline): LGHNA, YNFKEQ. The CDR3 length is 16 residues. CDR3 sequence: CASSQTGTGSSYEQYF. In DNA, the CDR3 is TGTGCCAGCAGCCAAACCGGGACAGGAAGCTCCTACGAGCAGTACTTC.

The rearrangement joins TRBV4-1 to TRBJ2-6; D tentatively fits TRBD1 or TRBD2 (5 bases each). Germline-derived CDR1 and CDR2 are MGHRA and YSYEKL. V was shortened by 4 bases and J by 0 bases, with 16 bases between the two germline ends. CDR3 size: 18 residues. The CDR3 here is CASSPLGEPSSGANVLTF. For the CDR3, the DNA is TGCGCCAGCAGCCCCCTGGGGGAACCTAGCTCTGGGGCCAACGTCCTGACTTTC.

The rearrangement links TRBV14 to TRBJ1-3; no clear D. The length of the CDR3 is 17 residues. Germline V gene sequence: CDR1 SGHDN, CDR2 FVKESK. The V gene lost 0 bases and the J gene lost 0 bases, with 12 bases spanning the gap. CDR3 sequence (DNA): TGTGCCAGCAGCCAAGATTACCTCCAGAACTCTGGAAACACCATATATTTT. Translating it yields CASSQDYLQNSGNTIYF.

This sequence joins TRBV6-1 and TRBJ1-5; possible D gene TRBD1, 6 bases. The V end was cut by 7 bases, the J end by 10 bases, with 20 bases between. The CDR3 sequence is 14 residues long. The germline gives CDR1 MNHNS, CDR2 SASEGT. Here the CDR3 reads CASTHGGPGVPQHF. The CDR3 region has the DNA TGTGCCAGCACCCACGGGGGGCCAGGAGTTCCCCAGCATTTT.

The count of this clone is one. The chain carries TRBV28 and TRBJ1-5; TRBD1 matches at 9 bases. The V gene end was trimmed by 5 bases and the J gene end by 6 bases; junction bases not matched to a gene: 8. CDR1 is MDHEN and CDR2 is SYDVKM in the germline V gene. CDR3 length equals 15 residues. The CDR3 nucleotides are TGTGCCAGCAGTCCCGAGGACAGGGGATCTCAGCCCCAGCATTTT. Protein product: CASSPEDRGSQPQHF.

The chain combines TRBV4-1 with TRBJ2-1; possible D gene TRBD2, 7 bases. Germline V gene lookup returns CDR1 MGHRA and CDR2 YSYEKL. V lost 0 bases and J lost 5, with 26 bases in between. CDR3 length: 20 residues. DNA for the CDR3: TGCGCCAGCAGCCAAGAAGGGGGAGGGGCGGGAGCCACCAGGAACAATGAGCAGTTCTTC. This translates into CASSQEGGGAGATRNNEQFF.

The chain couples TRBV7-8 to TRBJ2-1, with D possibly TRBD2 on 6 matching bases. V lost 5 bases to trimming and J lost 4 bases, with 15 bases between them. Germline V gene lookup returns CDR1 SGHVS and CDR2 FQNEAQ. The CDR3 sequence is 15 residues long. The CDR3 DNA is TGTGCCAGCAGCCCCCGGGGAGGCATGTACAATGAGCAGTTCTTC. Amino acid sequence: CASSPRGGMYNEQFF. Full variable domain (outside the CDR3, taken from reference TRBV7-8 and TRBJ2-1): GAGVSQSPRYKVAKRGQDVALRCDPISGHVSLFWYQQALGQGPEFLTYFQNEAQLDKSGLPSDRFFAERPEGSVSTLKIQRTQQEDSAVYLCASSPRGGMYNEQFFGPGTRLTVL.

The CDR3 nucleotides read TGCGCCAGCAGCCAAGATCCCAGGGAAAGGGATAATTCACCCCTCCACTTT. It specifies CASSQDPRERDNSPLHF. The chain couples TRBV4-3 to TRBJ1-6; D is possibly TRBD1 (5 bases). CDR1 is LGHNA, CDR2 YSLEER, per germline. The CDR3 length is 17 residues. Trimming removed 0 bases from V and 5 bases from J, with 14 bases in between.

The gene calls are TRBV6-6 and TRBJ2-5; 9 nucleotides line up with TRBD1. The germline V gene encodes CDR1 MNHNY and CDR2 SVGAGI (reference sequence). The CDR3 has 15 residues. V lost 0 bases, J lost 5 bases, and 4 bases stayed unmatched. The DNA for the CDR3 is TGTGCCAGCAGTTACTCGGGGACAGGGACCGAGACCCAGTACTTC. Translating gives CASSYSGTGTETQYF.

This rearrangement joins TRBV7-2 to TRBJ1-2, with 8 bases that match TRBD1. Per germline, CDR1 SGHTA and CDR2 FQGNSA. The CDR3 length is 18 residues. Trimming cost V 1 base and J 1 base; bases outside gene matches: 11. CDR3 loop: CASSLGRQGTTVNYGYTF. The DNA of the CDR3 is TGTGCCAGCAGCTTAGGGAGACAGGGGACTACCGTTAACTATGGCTACACCTTC.

V gene TRBV4-3 combines with J gene TRBJ2-7; 9 bases align to TRBD2. V lost 3 bases and J lost 6; bases outside the gene matches: 18. The germline CDR1 and CDR2 sequences are LGHNA and YSLEER. The CDR3 is made up of 18 amino acids. The CDR3 is CASSHNRAYGGRAVEQYF. Written as DNA, the CDR3 is TGCGCCAGCAGCCATAACAGGGCCTATGGCGGGAGGGCGGTCGAGCAGTACTTC.

V gene TRBV20-1 combines with J gene TRBJ2-7; D is unclear. The CDR3 sequence is 10 residues long. The ends were cut back, 5 bases at V and 3 bases at J, with 5 bases in the middle. The germline CDR1 and CDR2 sequences are DFQATT and SNEGSKA (reference sequence). This CDR3 is CSALNYEQYF. In DNA, the CDR3 is TGCAGTGCTTTAAACTACGAGCAGTACTTC.

The rearrangement uses TRBV28 and TRBJ1-6; D remains ambiguous. The CDR3 runs to 14 residues. The V gene's germline CDR1 is MDHEN and CDR2 SYDVKM. Trimming shortened V by 6 bases and J by 6 bases, and 12 bases separated the two germline ends. The CDR3 DNA is TGTGCCAGCAGGGAGGACGGGATTAATTCACCCCTCCACTTT. It is translated as CASREDGINSPLHF.

The chain combines TRBV19 with TRBJ1-6, with 9 bases aligning to TRBD1. V was pared by 5 bases and J by 7 bases, with 6 bases of the junction left unmatched. This CDR3 is built from 15 residues. Looked up from germline, CDR1 is LNHDA and CDR2 is SQIVND (reference sequence). Here the CDR3 DNA reads TGTGCCAGTAGTGCCGGACAGGGGTCGAATTCACCCCTCCACTTT. Its protein product is CASSAGQGSNSPLHF.

This clone appeared a few times. This chain uses TRBV6-5 with TRBJ1-5; D possibly corresponds to TRBD1 (6 bases). CDR3 size: 15 residues. V lost 0 bases and J lost 7, with 13 bases in between. Per germline, CDR1 MNHEY and CDR2 SVGAGI. Written as DNA, the CDR3 is TGTGCCAGCAGTTACTCGGGGGGGGCGGGACAGCCCCAGCATTTT. It specifies CASSYSGGAGQPQHF.

This rearrangement joins TRBV7-6 to TRBJ1-5, with TRBD1 as a possible D gene (5 bases). CDR3 length equals 17 residues. Germline CDR1 and CDR2: SGHVS and FNYEAQ. Trimming left V 5 bases short and J 0 bases short, with 17 bases between. The CDR3 protein is CASSVGAGAYSNQPQHF. The CDR3 coding sequence is TGTGCCAGCAGCGTAGGGGCCGGGGCTTATAGCAATCAGCCCCAGCATTTT.

This clone has a single count. This chain joins TRBV7-8 and TRBJ2-3, with 13 bases identical to TRBD2. Germline V gene lookup returns CDR1 SGHVS and CDR2 FQNEAQ. J was trimmed by 0 bases and V by 7 bases; bases with no gene match: 4. CDR3 length: 16 residues. CDR3: CASNGLAGVSTDTQYF. CDR3 DNA sequence: TGTGCCAGCAACGGACTAGCGGGAGTCAGCACAGATACGCAGTATTTT.

This chain joins TRBV12-5 and TRBJ2-3; 9 positions agree with TRBD1. This CDR3 comprises 15 residues. Trimming at V came to 5 bases and at J to 1 base, leaving 4 bases not matched to a gene. CDR1 is LGHNT, CDR2 FRNRAP, per germline. As DNA, the CDR3 is TGTGCTAGTGGTATTCGGGACAGGGGCACAGATACGCAGTATTTT. It yields the protein CASGIRDRGTDTQYF.

The V and J genes are TRBV4-3 and TRBJ1-2, with a possible D match to TRBD1 (6 bases). V was clipped by 4 bases and J by 8 bases, with 26 bases between them. This CDR3 region has 17 residues. Germline CDR1 and CDR2: LGHNA and YSLEER. This chain's CDR3 is CASSPTSTGSGVGGYTF. DNA of the CDR3: TGCGCCAGCAGCCCCACCTCCACAGGGAGTGGGGTAGGCGGCTACACCTTC.

The chain recombines TRBV29-1 with TRBJ2-1, with 16 bases that match TRBD2. Germline V gives CDR1 SQVTM, CDR2 ANQGSEA. V trimming: 3 bases; J trimming: 2 bases; junction bases outside the gene matches: 1. The CDR3 has 16 amino acids. The CDR3 protein is CSVEGTSGRAYNEQFF. CDR3 sequence (DNA): TGCAGCGTTGAGGGGACTAGCGGGAGGGCCTACAATGAGCAGTTCTTC.

V is TRBV4-2 and J is TRBJ2-2; 12 bases are a match to TRBD2. Germline loops: CDR1 LGHNA, CDR2 YNFKEQ. The junction had 10 bases not matched to a gene; V was cut back by 4 bases and J by 7 bases. The CDR3 runs to 17 residues. CDR3 residues: CASSPYLAGGPVGELFF. DNA for the CDR3: TGTGCCAGCAGCCCGTATCTAGCGGGAGGGCCGGTCGGGGAGCTGTTTTTT.

The chain combines TRBV19 with TRBJ2-7; 8 positions agree with TRBD1. J gave up 3 bases and V 7 bases, and 8 bases lay outside the gene matches. The germline gives CDR1 LNHDA, CDR2 SQIVND (reference sequence). The CDR3 is made up of 14 amino acids. The CDR3 loop is CASTPGQGDYEQYF. In DNA form, the CDR3 reads TGTGCCAGTACCCCCGGACAGGGCGACTACGAGCAGTACTTC.

This clone has only one observation. V usage is TRBV11-2 and J usage is TRBJ2-7; 9 bases align to TRBD1. V lost 5 bases, J lost 0 bases, and 5 bases stayed unmatched. In germline, CDR1 is SGHAT, CDR2 FQNNGV. The CDR3 runs 15 residues. This CDR3 is CASSITGGSSYEQYF. The CDR3 region has the DNA TGTGCCAGCAGCATCACAGGGGGCTCCTCCTACGAGCAGTACTTC. The complete variable domain, with remaining parts taken from reference TRBV11-2 and TRBJ2-7, reads EAGVAQSPRYKIIEKRQSVAFWCNPISGHATLYWYQQILGQGPKLLIQFQNNGVVDDSQLPKDRFSAERLKGVDSTLKIQPAKLEDSAVYLCASSITGGSSYEQYFGPGTRLTVT.